The T cell receptor beta chain under discussion was sequenced for a study of identical twins (dated by TCRdb to about 2016). Regarding the research as a whole: To test whether fetal clonotypes persist, the study used deep sequencing on TCR alpha and beta repertoires from monozygotic twins, unrelated adults of various ages, and cord blood. To rule out contamination, the twin experiments were replicated at different times with different library preparation protocols.

The sample holds a few counts of this clonotype. What antigen it recognizes has not been identified. No base-level quality is on record; no much larger clone is a single base apart. Only healthy Caucasian donors were included. Three unrelated non-twin adults were additionally sequenced: a male aged 18 to 29, a male aged 50 to 60 and a female aged 50 to 60. Miltenyi CD45RO+ enrichment and human naive T-cell isolation kits were used to isolate memory (CD45RO+) and naive T cells from PBMC. The study at large found these results: Invariant T cells such as MAIT and iNKT could partly confound zero-insertion analyses, although diverse VJ usage argued against such confounding for most clonotypes. Because the same donors could not be followed over many years, the conclusions depended on cross-sectional statistical analysis. Out-of-frame TCR alpha sequences shared between twins showed an excess of low generation-probability sequences compared with coincidental sharing between unrelated individuals. Abundant cord blood beta clonotypes carried fewer insertions; young adult naive repertoires showed a weaker similar trend, while memory repertoires showed none. A weaker excess of twin sharing was found in beta out-of-frame sequences because the signal-to-noise ratio was lowered by fewer shared sequences. Recombination models systematically underestimated out-of-frame TCR alpha sharing in monozygotic twins but agreed with sharing between unrelated individuals.

The trim is 4 bases for V and 0 bases for J, with a gap of 9 bases between the germline ends. Based on the germline V gene, the CDR1 and CDR2 sequences are SGDLS and YYNGEE. CDR3 length: 14 amino acids, cysteine to phenylalanine. Here the CDR3 DNA is all that survives: 42 bases in frame from base 1. The library was generated by 5' RACE. The sequencer listed for this sample is Illumina HiSeq 2000. Template switching added a universal primer binding site, and the final cDNA carried a unique molecular identifier that allowed TCR cDNA molecules to be counted accurately. First-strand cDNA for TCR alpha and beta chains was synthesized from specific primers in the conserved constant-segment region. To control for contamination, every cDNA library carried two barcodes: a SMART-Mk sample barcode plus Illumina barcodes. TruSeq adapter sequences along with Illumina sample barcodes were introduced in two successive PCR steps. The Illumina HiSeq platform was used with custom primers to sequence TCR alpha and beta cDNA libraries. The original pipeline was this. Unique molecular identifiers were extracted from raw reads with MiGEC, and CDR3 positions were determined with MiXCR. Recombination models were inferred per individual with the repgenHMM and IGoR tools using an EM algorithm. The tcR package in R was used for shared clonotype analysis, with sharing normalized by the product of cloneset sizes. To study raw recombination without the effects of thymic and clonal selection, out-of-frame nonproductive sequences were analyzed. The raw public data were reprocessed by TCRdb itself: fastp quality trimming at Q25, MiXCR clonotype calling, in-frame beta chains only. All rows with the same CDR3 protein become a single entry with the most common DNA and genes. These V and J calls rely on TCRdb rather than the paper's analysis. The sample includes 400,000 to 500,000 distinct CDR3 sequences, with approximately 17% observed a single time. The ten largest clones represent 10% to 15% of the sample.

Sequenced sample: naive T cells sorted from blood. The label giving this sample's cell subset or site can be read as: cells isolated with a human naive T-cell isolation kit. Recombination linked TRBV9 to TRBJ2-3; the best D guess is TRBD2, with 6 bases matching. The source is a man aged 45-60 years in good health. The CDR3 in this case is CASSYGTSTDTQYF. Read as DNA, the sequence is TGTGCCAGCAGCTACGGGACTAGCACAGATACGCAGTATTTT.